This is a list of T cell receptor beta chains from one sample in a study of immune cell composition in non-small cell lung cancer. Profiled with immunoSEQ multiplex PCR; TCRdb holds only in-frame clones, not every one. The sample includes roughly 3,200 clones, about 73% of them seen just once. The sample was non-adjacent lung tissue. The source is a human donor with non-small cell lung cancer. Each CDR3 is given with its conserved first and last residue. A D gene is named only where the DNA matches it firmly. Rows may omit the clone size; those that give it use once, few, many or a size class.

cdr3_nt | cdr3_aa | d_call | v_call | clone_size | j_call
TGTGCCAGTAGGGTAGCGGGGGCCCAAGAGACCCAGTACTTC | CASRVAGAQETQYF | TRBD2 | TRBV19 | . | TRBJ2-5
TGCGCCAGCCCGAACAATAAGCATAGGGGGCTTTTCCTCTGCTCCTACGAGCAGTACTTC | CASPNNKHRGLFLCSYEQYF | TRBD1 | TRBV23-1 | . | TRBJ2-7
TGTGCCAGCAGCTACCCTCTGGACAGAACTTTAATATGGAACACTGAAGCTTTCTTT | CASSYPLDRTLIWNTEAFF | . | TRBV11-2 | few | TRBJ1-1
TGTGCCAGCAGCTCGGGACAGGGGCTCGATGGCTACACCTTC | CASSSGQGLDGYTF | TRBD1 | TRBV6-6 | . | TRBJ1-2
TGCGCCAGCAGCTTGGTAGGGGGTACCTACTCTGGAAACACCATATATTTT | CASSLVGGTYSGNTIYF | . | TRBV5-1 | large | TRBJ1-3
TGCGCCAGCGGCCCGCGAGCGGGAGGTTACAATGAGCAGTTCTTC | CASGPRAGGYNEQFF | TRBD2 | TRBV5-1 | once | TRBJ2-1
TGCGCCAGCAGCCAAGATTCCAGGGACTATGGCTACACCTTC | CASSQDSRDYGYTF | . | TRBV5-4 | . | TRBJ1-2
TGTGCCAGCAGTCAACAGGGCCTGGGGGGCTACACCTTC | CASSQQGLGGYTF | . | TRBV27 | . | TRBJ1-2
TGTGCCAGCAGCCAGGATTATAGCAATCAGCCCCAGCATTTT | CASSQDYSNQPQHF | . | TRBV28 | . | TRBJ1-5
TGCGCCAGCAGCTTGGAACCCCAGGGGGGCGACTTGCTGGGGATTACTGCGCTGGGAAACACCATATATTTT | CASSLEPQGGDLLGITALGNTIYF | TRBD1 | TRBV5-1 | once | TRBJ1-3
TGCGCCAGCAGGTGGACTGTTGGGACTAGCGGGAGGCACAGCTCCTACAATGAGCAGTTCTTC | CASRWTVGTSGRHSSYNEQFF | TRBD2 | TRBV4-1 | . | TRBJ2-1
TGTGCCAGCAGCCTTCCTTTTAAGGCGGGGCCCGGGGGCAATCAGCCCCAGCATTTT | CASSLPFKAGPGGNQPQHF | . | TRBV14 | few | TRBJ1-5
TGTGCCACTACAGTGGGTAACACAGATACGCAGTATTTT | CATTVGNTDTQYF | . | TRBV15 | . | TRBJ2-3
TGTGCCAGCAGTTTACGGTTCGGCGGGGGCGTTAATGAAAAACTGTTTTTT | CASSLRFGGGVNEKLFF | . | TRBV27 | . | TRBJ1-4
TGTGCCAGTAGTATAGATATTATACAGGGGAGGACCGGGGAGCTGTTTTTT | CASSIDIIQGRTGELFF | . | TRBV19 | . | TRBJ2-2
TGCGCCAGCAGCTTGGGGCAAGCGGGAGAGCAGTTCTTC | CASSLGQAGEQFF | TRBD2 | TRBV5-1 | . | TRBJ2-1
TGCAGCTCCTGGGGTCAGGGGGCAACAGATACGCAGTATTTT | CSSWGQGATDTQYF | TRBD1 | TRBV29-1 | few | TRBJ2-3
TGTGCCAGCAGCTTAGGCGGTAGCAACGTTGAAGCTTTCTTT | CASSLGGSNVEAFF | . | TRBV7-2 | . | TRBJ1-1
TGTGCCAGCAGCCGGGACAGCTCTGAAGCTTTCTTT | CASSRDSSEAFF | TRBD1 | TRBV27 | . | TRBJ1-1
TGCAGCGTAGGAGATAACACTGAAGCTTTCTTT | CSVGDNTEAFF | . | TRBV29-1 | . | TRBJ1-1
TGTGCCAGCAGCTCCCCGGCGGGGAGCACAGATACGCAGTATTTT | CASSSPAGSTDTQYF | . | TRBV7-2 | . | TRBJ2-3
TGCAGCGCCGGGACAGCACCAGATACTGAAGCTTTCTTT | CSAGTAPDTEAFF | TRBD1 | TRBV29-1 | few | TRBJ1-1
TGTGCCAGCAGCGGGACAGGCCTCAGCTACGAGCAGTACTTC | CASSGTGLSYEQYF | TRBD1 | TRBV11-2 | once | TRBJ2-7
TGTGCCAGCAGCTTAGGGTCGGGGGGCAGTGAAAAACTGTTTTTT | CASSLGSGGSEKLFF | . | TRBV7-2 | . | TRBJ1-4
TGTGCCAGCAGCTTGGGCGGGACTAGCACAGATACGCAGTATTTT | CASSLGGTSTDTQYF | . | TRBV13 | . | TRBJ2-3
TGTGCCAGCAGCTGGACAGGCCCGAACACCGGGGAGCTGTTTTTT | CASSWTGPNTGELFF | TRBD1 | TRBV7-9 | . | TRBJ2-2
TGTGCCAGCAGCCAGCTTCCGGGACTAGCGGGGGGGTTAGGAGATACGCAGTATTTT | CASSQLPGLAGGLGDTQYF | TRBD2 | TRBV11-2 | few | TRBJ2-3
TGTGCCAGCAGCTTAAACAGGGTGCGATATAGCAATCAGCCCCAGCATTTT | CASSLNRVRYSNQPQHF | . | TRBV7-8 | . | TRBJ1-5
TGTGCCAGCGGGACAGCGAACACCGGGGAGCTGTTTTTT | CASGTANTGELFF | TRBD1 | TRBV9 | . | TRBJ2-2
TGCAGCGTTGAAGGTAGACTGGCGGGGGCCACCTACGAGCAGTACTTC | CSVEGRLAGATYEQYF | . | TRBV29-1 | once | TRBJ2-7
TGTGCCAGCACTCCCGGGCTAGCGAATGGCGATGAGCAGTTCTTC | CASTPGLANGDEQFF | . | TRBV6-5 | few | TRBJ2-1
TGCGCCAGCAGCCAAGAATCCAGGATGAATGAAAAACTGTTTTTT | CASSQESRMNEKLFF | . | TRBV4-1 | . | TRBJ1-4
TGCGCCAGCAGCGGCGGGACAGGGGACACCGGGGAGCTGTTTTTT | CASSGGTGDTGELFF | TRBD1 | TRBV5-1 | . | TRBJ2-2
TGTGCCAGCAGTGAACTGACAGGGGGCGGGGGAAACATTCAGTACTTC | CASSELTGGGGNIQYF | TRBD1 | TRBV6-1 | . | TRBJ2-4
TGCGCCAGCAGCCCTTCCCACTTCTATAGCAATCAGCCCCAGCATTTT | CASSPSHFYSNQPQHF | . | TRBV4-1 | . | TRBJ1-5
TGTGCCAGCAGTCTTAAAGGGGCCGGGGAGCTGTTTTTT | CASSLKGAGELFF | . | TRBV6-1 | . | TRBJ2-2
TGTGCCAGTAGTATGACTAGCGGGTCATCCTACAATGAGCAGTTCTTC | CASSMTSGSSYNEQFF | TRBD2 | TRBV19 | . | TRBJ2-1
TGTGCCAGCAGCCCACCCGACAGTTTCAATGAGCAGTTCTTC | CASSPPDSFNEQFF | . | TRBV11-3 | . | TRBJ2-1
TGTGCCAGCAGCTTAGACAGGGGTTGGACTGAAGCTTTCTTT | CASSLDRGWTEAFF | TRBD1 | TRBV7-6 | . | TRBJ1-1
TGTGCCAGTATCAAACAGGGTTACCAAAACGGCTACACCTTC | CASIKQGYQNGYTF | . | TRBV19 | few | TRBJ1-2
TGTGCCAGCAGCTTAGCGCCTATAGGACAGGGAGGCTATGGCTACACCTTC | CASSLAPIGQGGYGYTF | TRBD1 | TRBV7-2 | . | TRBJ1-2
TGCGCCAGCAGTCAATTAAGACAGGGACCAAACACTGAAGCTTTCTTT | CASSQLRQGPNTEAFF | TRBD1 | TRBV23-1 | . | TRBJ1-1
TGCGCCAGCAGCTTCCAACAGGGGACGGGGGGCTACACCTTC | CASSFQQGTGGYTF | TRBD1 | TRBV5-1 | . | TRBJ1-2
TGTGCCAGTAGTATCGGCGGCGGGGCGGCTGATACGCAGTATTTT | CASSIGGGAADTQYF | . | TRBV19 | . | TRBJ2-3
TGTGCCAGCAGTGAAACAGGCTTAAACTCCTACAATGAGCAGTTCTTC | CASSETGLNSYNEQFF | . | TRBV6-4 | . | TRBJ2-1
TGTGCCAGCAGTTTTCAGGGGGTGAACACCGGGGAGCTGTTTTTT | CASSFQGVNTGELFF | TRBD1 | TRBV6-6 | . | TRBJ2-2
TGTGCCAGTTTCCGGGACGGTACGATGCGGGGAGAAAAACTGTTTTTT | CASFRDGTMRGEKLFF | . | TRBV2 | . | TRBJ1-4
TGTGCCAGCAGCGCCCAGGGGGCGCTTGCCAAAAACATTCAGTACTTC | CASSAQGALAKNIQYF | TRBD1 | TRBV13 | . | TRBJ2-4
TGTGCCAGTAGTACCGCCGTTTCAGCGGACTCCTACAATGAGCAGTTCTTC | CASSTAVSADSYNEQFF | . | TRBV19 | . | TRBJ2-1
TGTGCCAGCAGCTTTGACAGGGGACAGAACACTGAAGCTTTCTTT | CASSFDRGQNTEAFF | TRBD1 | TRBV7-9 | . | TRBJ1-1
TGTGCCAGTAAAAGGGGGGGGAATCAGCCCCAGCATTTT | CASKRGGNQPQHF | . | TRBV19 | . | TRBJ1-5
TGTGCCAGCAGTACACAGGGAGGGCTAGAGACCCAGTACTTC | CASSTQGGLETQYF | . | TRBV6-1 | . | TRBJ2-5
TGTGCCAGCAGCTTAGAGGGACAGGGTTACAATGAGCAGTTCTTC | CASSLEGQGYNEQFF | TRBD1 | TRBV7-2 | . | TRBJ2-1
TGCGCCAGCAGCCAAGATTCCAGGGACTATGGCTACACCTTC | CASSQDSRDYGYTF | . | TRBV4-3 | large | TRBJ1-2